This T cell receptor beta chain emerged from a study of cytomegalovirus exposure and HLA in healthy donors (dated by TCRdb to about 2017). The study in broad terms: In an earlier analysis of several hundred of the donors, less than 350 Gb of sequence data and 117 million unique TCR beta sequences from 150 million to 200 million T cells were reported. Roughly 310 gigabases of sequencing data and 78 million or so unique TCR sequences were included in an early release covering about 600 HLA-typed donors. A later genetic analysis took genome-wide SNP genotypes for about three fifths of the 666 donors and used that subset as a discovery cohort. Class I and class II HLA loci were covered by the typing at four-digit resolution. To predict cytomegalovirus infection status, the study brought together high-throughput TCR immunosequencing, statistical association of individual TCRs with disease status, and machine learning. The number of typed donors differed by locus: about 620-640 for A, B, C, DRB1 and DQB1; 500 to 550 for DQA1; 606 for DPA1; and about 450 for DPB1. Rather than drawing on any new phenotypic data, the later analysis identified candidate immune exposures from TCR beta sequences and the way those sequences occurred across donors. The aim of the study was to test whether cataloging public T cell receptors could identify signatures of past pathogen exposure. Donor age, sex, ethnicity and CMV serostatus were compiled together with the repertoire data. Because of strong linkage in the cohort, roughly five DR-DQ haplotypes were treated as single units for association and clustering. An earlier analysis of 450 to 750 of the donors used high-throughput TCR beta sequencing to judge whether each TCR beta V gene segment behaved as functional or pseudogenic. On average, about 200,000 unique TCR beta nucleotide sequences were sequenced per donor among some 430 genotyped donors of the cohort, with about 19% of those sequences being non-productive. Of the roughly 410 genotyped donors, 81% were placed in the genetic ancestry cluster associated with self-reported Caucasian donors. A separate validation cohort of about 110 different subjects was used in addition to the approximately 670-subject first cohort. All discovery cohort repertoires had been generated using a single sequencing platform. A later analysis re-examined previously published TCR beta repertoires from about 700 donors and added high-resolution HLA genotyping to investigate patterns of TCR occurrence. Using immunosequencing, the study profiled T cell repertoires from fewer than 700 subjects and related those repertoires to cytomegalovirus serostatus.

CDR1 and CDR2 are read off the germline V gene as SGHRS and YFSETQ. Its CDR3 holds 13 amino acids, cysteine through phenylalanine. Just the 39-base CDR3 DNA is kept, in frame starting at base 1. The junction shows trimming of 9 bases on V and 2 bases on J, plus 14 bases between the germline ends. The cohort was made up of approximately 700 healthy bone marrow donors. At the time of sampling, every cohort member was nominally healthy, though immune exposures that went unrecorded were likely present. The donor was CMV seronegative and belonged to the group of under 400 seronegative cohort members. Each donor provided a peripheral blood sample, and peripheral blood mononuclear cells were used for TCR beta sequencing. The Qiagen DNeasy Blood Extraction Kit was used to extract genomic DNA from the blood cell samples. This clone has only one observation. Its antigen remains unidentified. Base qualities are not provided; no much larger clone lies one nucleotide away.

Overall results and qualifications from the work: Cytomegalovirus status was reported to be diagnosed by the classifier with high specificity and sensitivity in both the original and validation cohorts. Some IMGT-functional V segments, including TRBV6-2 and TRBV6-3, could not be told apart with the 87-base-pair reads, so those segments were excluded. For the cohort, immune exposure information was limited to CMV serostatus. Because counts were too low, more than 15 rarely observed V segments, including chromosome 9 orphons, were left out of the earlier analysis of over 550 of the donors. Three of the identified cytomegalovirus-associated TCR beta chains were confirmed in vitro to be specific for cytomegalovirus antigens. Because some donors lacked HLA typing at each locus, the association tests relied only on the typed subset. In a later genetic analysis, a missense DCLRE1C variant was associated with V-gene and J-gene trimming of TCR beta chains, and the association was replicated in an independent cohort. Strong co-occurrence of HLA alleles, especially DR and DQ, made assigning TCR associations to individual alleles difficult. Most TCR sequences were seen in very few donors, while some public TCRs were found in many individuals. Several of the top co-occurrence clusters appeared to be linked to parvovirus B19, influenza, CMV and Epstein-Barr virus, according to a later analysis. The study listed 150 to 200 TCR beta chains as associated with cytomegalovirus. It was suggested by the authors that the approach could potentially be generalized to other disease states and immunological phenotypes. In a later analysis, HLA-associated TCR beta chains were found to be more clonally expanded and to have lower generation probabilities than equally common non-associated chains. Only TCR beta chains were sequenced in this cohort, and the absence of alpha or paired-chain data limited detectable features. In a later genetic analysis, fewer N-insertions in productive TCRs were reported among donors in an Asian-associated ancestry cluster than the approximately 710-donor mean. A later analysis found that TCR association rates varied across HLA loci, with DRB1 alleles showing the most associated TCRs and HLA-C alleles the fewest. Most CMV-associated TCR beta chains appeared to be HLA-restricted in a later analysis, and the HLA associations seemed to be driven largely by CMV exposure. A further reported finding was that TCR beta sequences accurately predicted the HLA-A and HLA-B alleles for most subjects in the first cohort. A later analysis associated 15,000 to 20,000 TCR beta sequences with specific HLA alleles at a false discovery rate of 0.05. Correlated functional status among segregating V segments might be attributable to linkage disequilibrium, but an unknown experimental factor could not be ruled out. In an earlier analysis of under 600 of the donors, most TCR beta V segments were observed in productive rearrangements about 90% or about 30% of the time, broadly matching IMGT annotations. Roughly uniform sequencing depth across donors was assumed in presence/absence analyses, although this assumption may not hold. A cluster of highly shared sequence variants was judged likely to represent a technical artifact of the sequencing pipeline.

Library construction relied on the immunoSEQ multiplex PCR assay. A mixture of 60 forward primers for TCR Vbeta segments and 13 reverse primers for TCR Jbeta segments was used in the multiplex PCR. Amplification of the CDR3 region of rearranged TCR beta genes was performed with a multiplex PCR assay on genomic DNA. The amplified TCR beta libraries were sequenced on the Illumina HiSeq System as 87-base-pair reads. In the authors' own workflow: A later analysis tallied 80 million to 95 million unique TCR beta chains across the 666 repertoires, and approximately 12 million of those chains were shared by two or more donors. Raw reads were error-corrected and collapsed into unique sequences with a nearest-neighbor algorithm that merged closely related sequences to remove PCR and sequencing errors. Alignment of CDR3 sequences to IMGT reference sequences was used to assign V, D and J gene segments. For a sequence to be retained, at least a six-nucleotide match to both a V gene segment and a J gene segment was required. Rearrangements were classified as productive when the CDR3 lacked stop codons and remained in frame with V and J, and all other rearrangements were classified as non-productive. Following IMGT convention, CDR3 was defined as the stretch from the second conserved V-encoded cysteine up to the conserved J-encoded phenylalanine. The earlier analysis of 550 to 650 of the donors excluded any sequence lacking an unambiguous match to a single V gene segment. An earlier analysis of over 450 of the donors classified V segments as functional when productive rearrangements were above 56.7% and as segregating when the standard deviation between donors was above 5%. A statistical classification framework was built to diagnose cytomegalovirus status from the catalog of TCR beta chain sequences. A later analysis assigned V and J genes by comparing TCR nucleotide sequences with IMGT/GENE-DB human TR gene sequences. In a later analysis, CDR3 sequences and most-parsimonious VDJ recombination scenarios were assigned using the TCRdist pipeline. A later analysis defined each TCR beta chain by its CDR3 amino acid sequence plus V-gene family, and excluded reads lacking a unique V-gene family. In a later analysis, fewer than 600 highly shared, low-generation-probability nucleotide sequences were removed to address suspected cross-contamination and a sequencing artifact. A later analysis calculated a clonal expansion index for each public chain from normalized within-repertoire ranks of inferred template counts. Generation probabilities in a later analysis came from a VDJ recombination model fitted to out-of-frame rearrangements, and those results were checked against IGoR. In a later analysis, hypergeometric tests were used to score TCR-TCR, TCR-HLA and TCR-CMV co-occurrence, with a repertoire-size bias correction applied to TCR pairs. A later analysis estimated false discovery rates by permuting HLA or CMV assignments 20 times. A later analysis grouped co-occurring TCRs with DBSCAN, adding TCRdist sequence similarity when clustering within HLA-allele-positive subsets. For co-occurrence clustering, repertoires with fewer than 30,000 or more than 120,000 public chains were excluded, along with four or five repertoires with anomalous nucleotide sharing. Held by TCRdb, this immuneACCESS table contains in-frame sequences only and omits some clones. Under half of the omission traces to an unresolved V gene where checked; the cause of the rest is unknown. That table supplies the V and J calls and clone size; D and trimming were determined from the DNA. The sample contains 150,000 to 200,000 clones, 70% to 80% of them found a single time. Of the sample, around 14% falls within the top ten clones.

The chain uses TRBV5-1 and TRBJ1-1; the D segment could be TRBD1, given 5 matching bases. The sample was PBMCs. The TCR sequence derives from a middle-aged woman in good health and CMV-seronegative. The nucleotide sequence is TGCGCCACCGGATCTCAGGGTAACACTGAAGCTTTCTTT. This translates into CATGSQGNTEAFF.